One T cell receptor beta chain is described in this entry. As for treatment: about 20 received Ad26.COV2.S at low or high dose, single or two shots; roughly five received placebo; per-sample allocation not given. The study sampled participants on day 63 after the first vaccine or placebo injection. The data are from a study of Ad26.COV2.S vaccination and SARS-CoV-2 variants. In germline, CDR1 is MGHDK, CDR2 SYGVNS. The CDR3 extends over 16 amino acids. The V and J ends lost 1 base and 4 bases, in that order; junction bases with no gene match: 8. TCRdb's copy holds only in-frame clones and misses some; the assay was immunoSEQ multiplex PCR. The table includes fewer than 500,000 clones, approximately 92% detected once.

The chain employs TRBV25-1 and TRBJ2-5; 8 nucleotides agree with TRBD2. This TCR derives from a person between 18 and 60 years old who received the Ad26.COV2.S COVID-19 vaccine or a placebo. The specimen comprised peripheral blood, sampled in a trial of Ad26.COV2.S vaccine versus placebo. CDR3 amino acids: CASSELGSSGLETQYF. DNA for the CDR3: TGTGCCAGCAGTGAATTGGGGTCTAGCGGGTTAGAGACCCAGTACTTC.